These T cell receptor beta chains were read from a single sample in a study of CD4 T cells in relation to SARS-CoV-2 and coronaviruses. Their recognized antigens are unknown. Method: immunoSEQ multiplex PCR; TCRdb's copy keeps in-frame clones and lacks some. This table holds over 25,000 clones, approximately 80% found once. Sequencing was carried out using CD4+ T cells from PBMCs, cultured in vitro. These TCRs come from a human donor in good health. Both conserved end residues are trimmed from each CDR3.

TRBV7-2	TRBJ1-5	ASSFSDSNQPQH
TRBV5-8	TRBJ2-5	ASSFVYSEETQY
TRBV18	TRBJ2-1	ASSPPGAAVEQF
TRBV5-1	TRBJ2-1	ASSQGSLSGTGTNEQF
TRBV4-3	TRBJ1-2	ASSQGQEHGYT
TRBV19	TRBJ1-1	ASSMSVAAEAF
TRBV2	TRBJ2-7	ASTGTGASYEQY
TRBV5-1	TRBJ2-5	ASSPPEETQY
TRBV6-5	TRBJ1-2	ASRSTGVYGYT
TRBV7-2	TRBJ2-7	ASSLAGVYEQY
TRBV2	TRBJ1-1	ASSEVRWTNTEAF
TRBV7-6	TRBJ2-3	ASSSPGTPSDTQY
TRBV18	TRBJ1-2	ASHPTGPNYGYT
TRBV4-3	TRBJ2-5	ASSQGTSGGQETQY
TRBV2	TRBJ2-2	ASSPRGSGMNTGELF
TRBV5-4	TRBJ2-3	ASSLLNTDTQY
TRBV6-2/TRBV6-3	TRBJ2-6	ASSHHRGSGANVLT
TRBV19	TRBJ1-1	ASHDRTGAGNTEAF
TRBV2	TRBJ2-3	ASSESPNRGY
TRBV7-2	TRBJ2-5	ASSSIAGAVQETQY
TRBV4-3	TRBJ1-2	ASSQDEGRSFGYT
TRBV29-1	TRBJ2-5	SVEETGAETQY
TRBV24-1	TRBJ2-7	ATIQRAGEQY
TRBV24-1	TRBJ2-3	ATRDSNTDTQY
TRBV2	TRBJ2-2	ASSEDSGELF
TRBV14	TRBJ2-3	ASSRDPGTGVPDTQY
TRBV19	TRBJ2-3	ASSRLAGRTDTQY
TRBV29-1	TRBJ1-4	SAQQGAYEKLF
TRBV7-9	TRBJ2-3	ASIPGPSTDTQY
TRBV9	TRBJ2-1	ASSVGHPGAPHLPTYNEQF
TRBV29-1	TRBJ1-2	SVAEFFGGGQDYGYT
TRBV27	TRBJ2-7	ASSLFGTSGGAGEQY
TRBV6-5	TRBJ1-1	ASSYSWRGGDTEAF
TRBV10-3	TRBJ2-2	AISGLAGGQNTGELF
TRBV19	TRBJ1-1	ASSMGGPNTEAF
TRBV19	TRBJ2-6	ASRTEVANVLT
TRBV25-1	TRBJ2-5	ASSEFGGAAETQY
TRBV4-1	TRBJ1-5	ASSHSGQGINQPQH
TRBV6-2/TRBV6-3	TRBJ1-1	ASSYPRRQVDTEAF
TRBV18	TRBJ2-3	ASSPANSGTDTQY
TRBV7-8	TRBJ2-7	ASSLLRQGREQY
TRBV5-4	TRBJ2-1	ASSPGTSGHNEQF
TRBV11-3	TRBJ2-7	ASSYTSSHEQY
TRBV19	TRBJ1-3	ASSPRSGPPYRNTIY
TRBV18	TRBJ2-7	ASSPGRLEQY
TRBV2	TRBJ1-6	ASSETGVYSPLH
TRBV7-2	TRBJ2-5	ASSPLGGETQY
TRBV6-4	TRBJ2-7	ASKHRDWSSYEQY
TRBV6-1	TRBJ1-1	ASSDLGRMNTEAF
TRBV19	TRBJ2-1	ASSSHGAYNEQF
TRBV3-1/TRBV3-2	TRBJ2-7	ASSRGYEQY
TRBV18	TRBJ1-4	ASSPSGRDEKLF
TRBV7-2	TRBJ2-1	ASSWDWDSEQF